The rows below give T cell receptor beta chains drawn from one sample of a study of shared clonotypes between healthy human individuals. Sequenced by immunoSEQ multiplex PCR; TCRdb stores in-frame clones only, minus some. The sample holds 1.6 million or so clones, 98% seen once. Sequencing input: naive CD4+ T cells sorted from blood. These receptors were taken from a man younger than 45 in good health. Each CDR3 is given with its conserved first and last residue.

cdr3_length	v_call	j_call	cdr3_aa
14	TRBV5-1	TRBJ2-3	CASSLTSTTDTQYF
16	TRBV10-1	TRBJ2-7	CASSESASGGPYEQYF
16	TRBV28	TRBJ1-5	CASSFSGRGRIQPQHF
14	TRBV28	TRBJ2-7	CASRAQGRVYEQYF
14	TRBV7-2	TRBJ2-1	CASSLVGTGNEQFF
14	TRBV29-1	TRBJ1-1	CSVEKDRGWTEAFF
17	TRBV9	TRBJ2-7	CASSVDPPGGVEYEQYF
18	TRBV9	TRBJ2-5	CASSVGVQAGRSQETQYF
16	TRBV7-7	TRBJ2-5	CASSPYSGAVQETQYF
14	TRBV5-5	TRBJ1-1	CASSRGPPDTEAFF
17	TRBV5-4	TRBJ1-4	CASSLENGRAPPGGLFF
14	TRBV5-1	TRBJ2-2	CASSLRGFTGELFF
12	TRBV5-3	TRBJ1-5	CARSLIHPTQHF
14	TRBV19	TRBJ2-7	CASTAGTGGYEQYF
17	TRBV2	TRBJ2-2	CASNELAGGPYTGELFF
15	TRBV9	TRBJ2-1	CASSVGGTDYNEQFF
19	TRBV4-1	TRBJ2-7	CASSQAPPHSTGQGTKQYF
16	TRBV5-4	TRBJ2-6	CASSTGTSSGANVLTF
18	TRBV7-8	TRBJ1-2	CASSRGAQVSAGNYGYTF
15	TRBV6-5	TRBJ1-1	CASSKRTGWDTEAFF
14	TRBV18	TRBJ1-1	CASSPPAFETEAFF
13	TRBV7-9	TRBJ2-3	CASSLGAADTQYF
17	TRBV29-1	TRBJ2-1	CSAEGVSGRAGIHGQFF